This T cell receptor (beta chain) is from a study of CD8+CD57+ T cells in acquired aplastic anemia. Study-level information: Average DNA yield from sorted CD4+ and CD8+ cells was approximately 3 ug.

Whoever was chosen for sequencing had shown CD8+CD57+ cell expansion by flow cytometry. Severe acquired aplastic anemia was present in every patient. Genomic DNA was employed as the template in profiling TCR beta VDJ and CDR3. TCRdb used MiXCR to reprocess the reads, holding one entry per CDR3 protein. The data contain about 240,000 distinct CDR3 sequences, around half of them singletons. The length of the CDR3 is 15 residues. CDR1 and CDR2 (germline): MRHNA, SNTAGT. V shed 5 bases and J shed 4 bases, with 17 bases lying between them. V usage is TRBV6-4 and J usage is TRBJ1-2; D possibly corresponds to TRBD1 (5 bases). The specimen sequenced was sorted CD4+, CD8+, or CD8+CD57+ T cells (not recorded which) from PBMCs. The clonotype originates from a human donor with aplastic anemia. CDR3 sequence (DNA): TGTGCCAGCAGTTACGGAGAAGGGGCGGCCTATGGCTACACCTTC. Translating it yields CASSYGEGAAYGYTF.